This T cell receptor (beta chain) was obtained from a study of blood T cell repertoires in COVID-19. Study at large: Italy, Spain and the United States were the sources of the convalescent and acute COVID-19 samples.

Grouping used clinical history reported by participants in a survey and questionnaire. This CDR3 is 16 amino acids long. V lost 2 bases to trimming and J lost 2 bases; unmatched junction nucleotides: 8. Looked up from germline, CDR1 is KGHSH and CDR2 is LQKENI. The protocol was immunoSEQ multiplex PCR, while the TCRdb copy is restricted to in-frame clones and leaves out a portion. Altogether about 200,000 clones are present, 90% being singletons, with the ten largest covering about 1.3%. This receptor was taken from a man aged 30 to 45 who had recovered from COVID-19. The chain carries TRBV18 and TRBJ1-2, with 7 bases that match TRBD1. Sample: PBMCs or T cells enriched from blood (not recorded which). The CDR3 coding sequence is TGTGCCAGCTCACCAGTACCAACAGGGGCGAACTATGGCTACACCTTC. It codes for CASSPVPTGANYGYTF.